This T cell receptor (beta chain) appears in the sequencing data of a study of blood T cell repertoires in COVID-19. Seattle-derived patients entered the study during active infection and were followed longitudinally. Only in-frame clones appear in the TCRdb table, and some are missing; sequencing was by immunoSEQ multiplex PCR. This table has about 160,000 clones, approximately 86% appearing once. Germline V lookup: CDR1 SGHRS, CDR2 YFSETQ. The CDR3 spans 16 residues. Germline trimming cut 4 bases from V and 3 bases from J; bases unmatched to any gene: 10. This receptor was taken from a man in his 60s with COVID-19, enrolled during active disease. The sample consisted of peripheral blood. The chain carries TRBV5-1 and TRBJ1-3; 7 nucleotides agree with TRBD1. The chain's CDR3 is CASSAPDREGGNTIYF. DNA for the CDR3: TGCGCCAGCAGCGCCCCCGACAGGGAAGGTGGAAACACCATATATTTT.